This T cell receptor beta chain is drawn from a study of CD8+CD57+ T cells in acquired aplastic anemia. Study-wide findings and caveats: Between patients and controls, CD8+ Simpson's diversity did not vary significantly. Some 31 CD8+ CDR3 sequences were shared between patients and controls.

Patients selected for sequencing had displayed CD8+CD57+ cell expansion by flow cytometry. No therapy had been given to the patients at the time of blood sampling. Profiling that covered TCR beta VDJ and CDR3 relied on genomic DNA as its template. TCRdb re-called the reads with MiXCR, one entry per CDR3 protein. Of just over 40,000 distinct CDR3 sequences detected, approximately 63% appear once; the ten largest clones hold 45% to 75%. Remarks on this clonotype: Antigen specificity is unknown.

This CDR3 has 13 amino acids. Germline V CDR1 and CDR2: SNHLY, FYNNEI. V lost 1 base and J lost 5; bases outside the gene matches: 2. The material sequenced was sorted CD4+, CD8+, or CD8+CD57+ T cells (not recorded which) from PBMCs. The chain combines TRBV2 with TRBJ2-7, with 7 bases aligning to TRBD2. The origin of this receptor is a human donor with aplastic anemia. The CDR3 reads CASSEGGSDEQYF. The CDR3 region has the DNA TGTGCCAGCAGTGAAGGCGGGAGTGACGAGCAGTACTTC.